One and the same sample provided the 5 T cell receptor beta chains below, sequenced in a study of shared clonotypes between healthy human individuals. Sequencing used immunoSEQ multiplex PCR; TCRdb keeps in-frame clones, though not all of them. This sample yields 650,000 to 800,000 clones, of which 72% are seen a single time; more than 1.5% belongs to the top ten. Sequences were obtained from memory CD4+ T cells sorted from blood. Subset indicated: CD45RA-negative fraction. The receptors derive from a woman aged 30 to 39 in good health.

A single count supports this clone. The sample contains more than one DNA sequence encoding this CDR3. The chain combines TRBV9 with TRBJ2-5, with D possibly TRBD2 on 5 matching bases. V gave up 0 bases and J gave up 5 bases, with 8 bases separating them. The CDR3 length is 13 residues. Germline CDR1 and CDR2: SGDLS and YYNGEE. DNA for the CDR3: TGTGCCAGCAGCGTAGACGCGGGTGAGACCCAGTACTTC. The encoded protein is CASSVDAGETQYF.

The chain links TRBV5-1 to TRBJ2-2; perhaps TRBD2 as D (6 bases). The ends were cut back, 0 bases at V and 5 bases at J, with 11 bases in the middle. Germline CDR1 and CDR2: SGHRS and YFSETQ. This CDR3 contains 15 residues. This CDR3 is CASSLDGSLTGELFF. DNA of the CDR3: TGCGCCAGCAGCTTGGACGGGAGTCTTACCGGGGAGCTGTTTTTT.

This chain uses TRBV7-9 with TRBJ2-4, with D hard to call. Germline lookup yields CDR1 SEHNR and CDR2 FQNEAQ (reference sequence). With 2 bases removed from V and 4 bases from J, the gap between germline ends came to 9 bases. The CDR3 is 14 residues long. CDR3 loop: CASSLPGLKNIQYF. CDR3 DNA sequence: TGTGCCAGCAGCTTACCGGGCCTAAAAAACATTCAGTACTTC.

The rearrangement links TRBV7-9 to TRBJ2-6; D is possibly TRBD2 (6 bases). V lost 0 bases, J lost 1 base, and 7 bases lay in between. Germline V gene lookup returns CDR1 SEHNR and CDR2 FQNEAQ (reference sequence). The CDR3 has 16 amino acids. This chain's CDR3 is CASSLAEGSGANVLTF. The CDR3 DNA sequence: TGTGCCAGCAGCTTAGCGGAGGGATCTGGGGCCAACGTCCTGACTTTC.

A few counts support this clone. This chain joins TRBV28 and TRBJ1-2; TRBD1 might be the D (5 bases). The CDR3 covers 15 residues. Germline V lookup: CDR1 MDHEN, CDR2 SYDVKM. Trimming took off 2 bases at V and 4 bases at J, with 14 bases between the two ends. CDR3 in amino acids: CASSLVKEGPYGYTF. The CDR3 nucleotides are TGTGCCAGCAGTTTAGTTAAAGAGGGGCCCTATGGCTACACCTTC.